This TCR beta chain was documented in a study of blood T cell repertoires in COVID-19. Germline values: CDR1 LNHDA, CDR2 SQIVND (reference sequence). V was pared by 5 bases and J by 5 bases, with 7 bases between. This CDR3 is built from 12 residues. The sample holds a few counts of this clone. Clinical history reported by participants formed the basis on which cohorts were assigned. Assay used: immunoSEQ multiplex PCR; TCRdb lists only in-frame clones, some missing. This sample has some 190,000 clones, with under 80% found just once. This clonotype originated in a woman aged 45-65 years with acute COVID-19. J is TRBJ1-3 and V is TRBV19; D unclear. Material: PBMCs or T cells enriched from blood (not recorded which). The CDR3 DNA reads as TGTGCCAGTAGTGCGACAAGAAACACCATATATTTT. It translates to CASSATRNTIYF.